A single sample gave rise to the 15 T cell receptor beta chains below, sequenced in a study of blood T cell repertoires in COVID-19 (TCRdb year 2020). Libraries were constructed by the immunoSEQ multiplex PCR assay. TCRdb took this table from immuneACCESS and kept in-frame rearrangements with V and J called. Such tables lack part of the clones; where checked against another copy, unresolved V genes explain under half of the gap, and the rest is unexplained. For this sample the table gives around 300,000 clones, of which about 90% were detected only once. In total, the top ten clones hold roughly a tenth of the sample. Sequenced material: PBMCs or T cells enriched from blood (not recorded which). The receptors were gathered from a woman in her twenties or thirties who had recovered from COVID-19.

The rearrangement joins TRBV18 to TRBJ2-3, with D perhaps matching TRBD2 (6 bases). Germline lookup yields CDR1 KGHSH and CDR2 LQKENI. The CDR3 runs to 15 residues. V lost 4 bases, J lost 2 bases, and 13 bases lay in between. The CDR3 loop is CASSLGGVYTDTQYF. The CDR3 DNA reads as TGTGCCAGCTCACTGGGCGGGGTTTACACAGATACGCAGTATTTT.

This rearrangement joins TRBV3-1 (or the pseudogene TRBV3-2) to TRBJ2-1; the match to TRBD1 covers 7 bases. The CDR3 sequence is 15 residues long. V lost 3 bases to trimming and J lost 7 bases; unmatched junction nucleotides: 9. Germline lookup yields CDR1 LGHDT and CDR2 YNNKEL (reference sequence). In DNA, the CDR3 is TGTGCCAGCAGCCAGACCTGGACAGGCCAGAATGAGCAGTTCTTC. Translation gives CASSQTWTGQNEQFF.

The chain couples TRBV7-9 to TRBJ1-2; no firm D call. V was clipped by 8 bases and J by 4 bases, with 26 bases between them. The CDR3 is 17 residues long. Per germline, CDR1 SEHNR and CDR2 FQNEAQ (reference sequence). CDR3 protein: CASSPRGDSLYVYGYTF. In DNA, the CDR3 is TGTGCCAGCTCCCCGAGAGGAGACTCGCTATATGTCTATGGCTACACCTTC.

The CDR3: CAITSAGGDTGELFF. The CDR3 nucleotides are TGTGCCATCACCTCAGCGGGAGGGGACACCGGGGAGCTGTTTTTT. The rearrangement uses TRBV10-3 and TRBJ2-2, with 10 positions matching TRBD2. Per germline, CDR1 ENHRY and CDR2 SYGVKD. V shed 7 bases, J shed 3 bases, and the junction held 5 bases outside the gene matches. The CDR3 sequence is 15 residues long.

The rearrangement uses TRBV14 and TRBJ2-7; D call uncertain. Germline CDR1 and CDR2: SGHDN and FVKESK. Between the trimmed V and J ends, which lost 0 bases and 7 bases, there was a span of 13 bases. The CDR3 is 14 residues long. The CDR3 DNA is TGTGCCAGCAGCCAAGATCGAGCTAGGTATGAGCAGTACTTC. Its translation is CASSQDRARYEQYF.

The chain employs TRBV18 and TRBJ2-7, with TRBD2 matching over 14 bases. With 2 bases clipped from V and 2 bases from J, the junction kept 8 bases outside the gene matches. The CDR3 consists of 18 residues. Germline assignment: CDR1 KGHSH and CDR2 LQKENI. CDR3 coding DNA: TGTGCCAGCTCACCAGGGACTAGCGGGAGTCGATCCCCCTACGAGCAGTACTTC. Protein product: CASSPGTSGSRSPYEQYF.

The chain is built from TRBV28 and TRBJ2-3; D unresolved. Germline-derived CDR1 and CDR2 are MDHEN and SYDVKM. V was pared by 4 bases and J by 6 bases, with 5 bases between. The CDR3 sequence is 11 residues long. CDR3 in amino acids: CASSSLDTQYF. CDR3 nucleotide sequence: TGTGCCAGCAGTTCTCTGGATACGCAGTATTTT. Full variable domain (remainder filled in from reference TRBV28 and TRBJ2-3): DVKVTQSSRYLVKRTGEKVFLECVQDMDHENMFWYRQDPGLGLRLIYFSYDVKMKEKGDIPEGYSVSREKKERFSLILESASTNQTSMYLCASSSLDTQYFGPGTRLTVL.

This sequence joins TRBV27 and TRBJ1-2, with D maybe TRBD1 (5 bases). Germline CDR1 and CDR2: MNHEY and SMNVEV (reference sequence). Trimming shortened V by 1 base and J by 8 bases, and 17 bases separated the two germline ends. The CDR3 consists of 15 residues. DNA for the CDR3: TGTGCCAGCAGTTTATTTCCAGGGAGGTTTCGGGGCTACACCTTC. It encodes CASSLFPGRFRGYTF.

The gene calls are TRBV10-1 and TRBJ1-4; tentative D call: TRBD1 (5 bases). V lost 4 bases and J 4 bases, leaving 19 bases between the germline ends. Germline V CDR1 and CDR2: WNHNN, SYGVQD (reference sequence). The CDR3 is made up of 17 amino acids. The CDR3 sequence is CASSVGSETAHNEKLFF. CDR3 coding DNA: TGCGCCAGCAGTGTTGGTTCAGAGACAGCTCATAATGAAAAACTGTTTTTT.

The sample holds one count of this clone. The same CDR3 also results from other DNA sequences found in this sample. This chain joins TRBV27 and TRBJ1-1; TRBD1 is a possible D gene (5 bases). Looked up from germline, CDR1 is MNHEY and CDR2 is SMNVEV (reference sequence). The CDR3 sequence is 12 residues long. With 5 bases removed from V and 5 bases from J, the gap between germline ends came to 9 bases. The CDR3 bases are TGTGCCAGCAGTCGCGGGGGGACTGAAGCTTTCTTT. Protein product: CASSRGGTEAFF.

The chain is built from TRBV19 and TRBJ1-1, with a tentative D call TRBD1 (5 bases). V was shortened by 0 bases and J by 0 bases, with 17 bases between the two germline ends. The CDR3 length is 18 residues. Germline loops: CDR1 LNHDA, CDR2 SQIVND (reference sequence). CDR3 sequence reads: CASSIEEDWGEMNTEAFF. DNA for the CDR3: TGTGCCAGTAGTATAGAAGAAGATTGGGGGGAGATGAACACTGAAGCTTTCTTT. Complete variable domain (other parts from reference TRBV19 and TRBJ1-1): DGGITQSPKYLFRKEGQNVTLSCEQNLNHDAMYWYRQDPGQGLRLIYYSQIVNDFQKGDIAEGYSVSREKKESFPLTVTSAQKNPTAFYLCASSIEEDWGEMNTEAFFGQGTRLTVV.

This CDR3 reads CASTSGTGVTEAFF. In DNA, the CDR3 is TGTGCCAGCACCTCCGGGACAGGAGTTACTGAAGCTTTCTTT. The rearrangement joins TRBV5-5 to TRBJ1-1; TRBD1 matches at 8 bases. Germline CDR1 SGHKS, CDR2 YYEKEE (reference sequence). V shed 6 bases, J shed 5 bases, and the junction held 9 bases outside the gene matches. The CDR3 has 14 residues.

J is TRBJ1-3 and V is TRBV27; no clear D gene. The CDR3 has 17 residues. Germline CDR1 is MNHEY and CDR2 is SMNVEV (reference sequence). Trimming cost V 5 bases and J 0 bases, with 17 bases left between them. The CDR3 sequence is CASSPPHGLFSGNTIYF. In DNA form, the CDR3 reads TGTGCCAGCAGTCCGCCCCACGGGTTATTCTCTGGAAACACCATATATTTT.

The CDR3 nucleotides are TGCGCCAGCAGCTTGGGAACAGGGGAGGTGCACGAGCAGTACTTC. It is translated as CASSLGTGEVHEQYF. The chain employs TRBV5-1 and TRBJ2-7; tentatively, D is TRBD1 (7 bases). CDR3 length equals 15 residues. The germline gives CDR1 SGHRS, CDR2 YFSETQ. Trimming left V 0 bases short and J 5 bases short, with 15 bases between.

This sequence joins TRBV7-9 and TRBJ1-1, with 7 bases matching TRBD1. The J segment lost 1 base and the V segment lost 7 bases, leaving 9 bases of the junction unmatched. This CDR3 has 15 amino acids. CDR1 is SEHNR and CDR2 is FQNEAQ in the germline V gene (reference sequence). CDR3 bases: TGTGCCAGCACCCTAACGTACAGGGGGAACACTGAAGCTTTCTTT. Protein: CASTLTYRGNTEAFF.